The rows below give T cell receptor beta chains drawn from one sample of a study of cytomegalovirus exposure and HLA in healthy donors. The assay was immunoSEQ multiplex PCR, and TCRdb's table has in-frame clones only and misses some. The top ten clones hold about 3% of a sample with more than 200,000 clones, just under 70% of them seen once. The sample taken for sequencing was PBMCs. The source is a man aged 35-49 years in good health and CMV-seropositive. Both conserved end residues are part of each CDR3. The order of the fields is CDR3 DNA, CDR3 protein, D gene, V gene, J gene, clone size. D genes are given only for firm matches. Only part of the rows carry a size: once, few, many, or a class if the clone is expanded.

TGTGCCAGTAGGAAGGACTTTGACACTGAAGCTTTCTTT,CASRKDFDTEAFF,-,TRBV19,TRBJ1-1,-
TGTGCCAGCACTAGACAGGGACGGGGTGGTCAGCCCCAGCATTTT,CASTRQGRGGQPQHF,TRBD1,TRBV7-8,TRBJ1-5,once
TGTGCCAGCAGTGCGACAGGGGTTTCTGGAAACACCATATATTTT,CASSATGVSGNTIYF,TRBD1,TRBV6-5,TRBJ1-3,-
TGTGCCAGCAGGGGGGGGATAGGAAAGGAGGAAAACACTGAAGCTTTCTTT,CASRGGIGKEENTEAFF,-,TRBV27,TRBJ1-1,-
TGTGCCAGCAGTTACTATCCAGGGGGGCGGACTGAAGCTTTCTTT,CASSYYPGGRTEAFF,TRBD1,TRBV6-5,TRBJ1-1,few
TGCGCCAGCAGTCATGGTCAGGGGGACACTGAAGCTTTCTTT,CASSHGQGDTEAFF,TRBD1,TRBV5-1,TRBJ1-1,-
TGTGCCAGCAGCTTGGGGGACAGACGCTATGGCTACACCTTC,CASSLGDRRYGYTF,TRBD1,TRBV5-6,TRBJ1-2,-
TGTGCCAGCAGCCCCTGGGTCCTAGACAATCAGCCCCAGCATTTT,CASSPWVLDNQPQHF,-,TRBV5-8,TRBJ1-5,-
TGTGCCAGCAGTGCTGACAGGGGGCGATCCTATGGCTACACCTTC,CASSADRGRSYGYTF,TRBD1,TRBV2,TRBJ1-2,-
TGTGCCAGCAGGTCTCTAGCGGGGGCTGGGGGGTACAATGAGCAGTTCTTC,CASRSLAGAGGYNEQFF,TRBD2,TRBV11-2,TRBJ2-1,few
TGCGCCAGCAGTGAGTCGACCCCAGCGGCTACGGACACGCAGTATTTT,CASSESTPAATDTQYF,-,TRBV10-1,TRBJ2-3,-
TGTGCCAGCACCAACGGGGGGGGCACCTATAATTCACCCCTCCACTTT,CASTNGGGTYNSPLHF,-,TRBV6-6,TRBJ1-6,-
TGCGCCAGCAGTTTAGACAGTTACAATGAGCAGTTCTTC,CASSLDSYNEQFF,-,TRBV5-1,TRBJ2-1,-
TGCGCCAGCAGCCAGGCCGGGACAGGGGCGATCTATGGCTACACCTTC,CASSQAGTGAIYGYTF,TRBD1,TRBV4-3,TRBJ1-2,-
TGTGCCAGTAGACATTCAGATTCACCCCTCCACTTT,CASRHSDSPLHF,-,TRBV6-1,TRBJ1-6,-
TGTGCCAGCAGTGTGCTGACAGGGGACTACGAGCAGTACTTC,CASSVLTGDYEQYF,TRBD1,TRBV6-1,TRBJ2-7,-
TGCGCCAGCAGCCAACAAGGACAGATTGGCTACACCTTC,CASSQQGQIGYTF,-,TRBV5-1,TRBJ1-2,-
TGTGCCAGCAGCCCGACTAGCGGGGCCTACGAGCAGTACTTC,CASSPTSGAYEQYF,TRBD2,TRBV7-6,TRBJ2-7,few
TGTGCCAGCAGTCCGGGACAGGGGTACACCGGGGAGCTGTTTTTT,CASSPGQGYTGELFF,TRBD1,TRBV6-5,TRBJ2-2,-
TGTGCCAGCAGCCAGACAGCGACCGGGGAGCTGTTTTTT,CASSQTATGELFF,-,TRBV2,TRBJ2-2,-
TGTGCCAGCAACCCTAATCCAGTAGGGGGTTTCGGGGAGCTGTTTTTT,CASNPNPVGGFGELFF,-,TRBV7-2,TRBJ2-2,-
TGTGCCAGCACCTTTAATGGGGGGAACTATGGCTACACCTTC,CASTFNGGNYGYTF,-,TRBV6-5,TRBJ1-2,few
TGTGCCAGCAGCGTAGGAGGAGCGGGGGAGCAGTACTTC,CASSVGGAGEQYF,TRBD2,TRBV9,TRBJ2-7,-
TGTGCCAGCTCACCTCAGGCCGAGGGGCGGGGACTTTATGGCTACACCTTC,CASSPQAEGRGLYGYTF,-,TRBV18,TRBJ1-2,-
TGCGCCAGCAGCCAGGAAGGGCCAGGGCCCCGATCCTACGAGCAGTACTTC,CASSQEGPGPRSYEQYF,-,TRBV5-1,TRBJ2-7,-
TGTGCCAGCAGCTTAGCTTTAAGGAGCGGGGGGCCGATGGATACGCAGTATTTT,CASSLALRSGGPMDTQYF,TRBD2,TRBV7-2,TRBJ2-3,-
TGTGCCACCAGCAGAGTCGAGGGAGACACTGAAGCTTTCTTT,CATSRVEGDTEAFF,-,TRBV15,TRBJ1-1,-
TGTGCCAGCAGCATTTCACAGGGAATACAGTTCTTC,CASSISQGIQFF,-,TRBV7-9,TRBJ2-1,-
TGTGCCAGCAACGCGATGGCCGGGGAGCTGTTTTTT,CASNAMAGELFF,-,TRBV9,TRBJ2-2,-